This T cell receptor beta chain stems from a study of T-cell memory formation after mild COVID-19. TCRdb re-analysed the 5' RACE reads in MiXCR, keeping a single row per CDR3 protein. The data show about 470,000 distinct CDR3 sequences, about 20% seen once. Germline values: CDR1 KGHDR, CDR2 SFDVKD. The ends lost 4 bases at V and 0 bases at J; junction bases unmatched: 8. The CDR3 covers 16 residues. This chain links TRBV24-1 with TRBJ2-7; 7 nucleotides match TRBD1. Sequencing was carried out using PBMCs or a T cell subset sorted from them (not recorded which). The sequence was collected from an adult woman who had mild COVID-19 (a few samples of this study predate the infection). Cell type and time point are not known. Here the CDR3 DNA reads TGTGCCACCAGTGAAACCCGACAGGGCCCCTCCTACGAGCAGTACTTC. Residues: CATSETRQGPSYEQYF.